Included here is one TCR beta chain sequence, with context. The data stem from a study of blood T cell repertoires in COVID-19. About the study: PBMCs, B-cell-depleted T cells, or T cells were the source of the cDNA or gDNA that made up the material.

This CDR3 region has 14 residues. The V end was cut by 1 base, the J end by 4 bases, with 8 bases between. Germline loops: CDR1 SEHNR, CDR2 FQNEAQ (reference sequence). Patients at the Seattle site were enrolled during active infection and followed longitudinally. Per the original data handling: Researchers report that nucleated cell counts were estimated from reference gene primer amplification. Produced via immunoSEQ multiplex PCR; TCRdb's table is partial and in-frame only. V and J calls and clone size are given by that table; D and trimming were obtained from the DNA. Here the sample spans about 96,000 clones, 70% to 90% being singletons.

This TCR derives from a human donor with COVID-19, enrolled during active disease. The donor label of this sample is uncertain. Sequencing input: peripheral blood. The chain links TRBV7-9 to TRBJ2-1; D gene uncertain. The CDR3 nucleotides read TGTGCCAGCAGCTTAGACGGTAGATACAATGAGCAGTTCTTC. It translates to CASSLDGRYNEQFF.